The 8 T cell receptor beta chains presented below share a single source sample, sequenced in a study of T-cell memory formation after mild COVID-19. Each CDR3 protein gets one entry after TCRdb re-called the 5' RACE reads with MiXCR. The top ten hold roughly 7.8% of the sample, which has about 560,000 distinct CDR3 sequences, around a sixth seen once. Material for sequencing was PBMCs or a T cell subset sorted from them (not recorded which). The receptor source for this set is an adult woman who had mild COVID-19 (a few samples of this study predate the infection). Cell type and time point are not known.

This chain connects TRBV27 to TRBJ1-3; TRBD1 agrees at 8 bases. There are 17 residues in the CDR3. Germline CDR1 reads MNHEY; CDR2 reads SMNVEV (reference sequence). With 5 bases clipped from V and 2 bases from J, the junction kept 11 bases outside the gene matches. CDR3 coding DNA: TGTGCCAGCAGTCAAGAGGGACAGGTCGGACCTGGAAACACCATATATTTT. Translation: CASSQEGQVGPGNTIYF.

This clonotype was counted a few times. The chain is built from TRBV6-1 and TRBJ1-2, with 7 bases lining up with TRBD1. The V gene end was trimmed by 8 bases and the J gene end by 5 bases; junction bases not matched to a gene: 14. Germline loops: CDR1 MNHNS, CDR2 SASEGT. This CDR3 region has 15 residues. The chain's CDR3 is CASVGWQGGKYGYTF. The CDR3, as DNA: TGTGCCAGCGTTGGGTGGCAGGGGGGGAAGTATGGCTACACCTTC.

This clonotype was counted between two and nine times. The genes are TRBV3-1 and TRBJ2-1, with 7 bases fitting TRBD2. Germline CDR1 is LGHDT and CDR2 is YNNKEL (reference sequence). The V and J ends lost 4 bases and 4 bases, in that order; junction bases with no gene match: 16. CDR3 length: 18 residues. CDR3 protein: CASSPDGSGVELYNEQFF. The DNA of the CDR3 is TGTGCCAGCAGCCCAGATGGGAGCGGGGTAGAACTATACAATGAGCAGTTCTTC.

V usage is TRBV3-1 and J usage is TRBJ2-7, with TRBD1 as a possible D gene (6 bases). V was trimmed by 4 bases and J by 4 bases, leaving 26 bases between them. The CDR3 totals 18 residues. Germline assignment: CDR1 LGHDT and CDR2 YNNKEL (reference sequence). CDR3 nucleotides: TGTGCCAGCAGCCTATTACCTCAACAGGGCCGAGGTGTATACGAGCAGTACTTC. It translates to CASSLLPQQGRGVYEQYF.

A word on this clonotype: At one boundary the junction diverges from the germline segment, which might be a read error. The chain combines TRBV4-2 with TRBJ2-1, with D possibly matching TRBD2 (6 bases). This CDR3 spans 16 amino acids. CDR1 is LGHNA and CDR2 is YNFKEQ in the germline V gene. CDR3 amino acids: CASSKEGLASNNEQFF. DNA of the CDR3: TGTGCCAGCAGCAAAGAGGGACTGGCAAGTAACAATGAGCAGTTCTTC.

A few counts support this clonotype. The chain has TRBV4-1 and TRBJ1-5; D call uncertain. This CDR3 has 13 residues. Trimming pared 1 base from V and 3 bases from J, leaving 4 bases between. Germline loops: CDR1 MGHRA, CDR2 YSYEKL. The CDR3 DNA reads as TGCGCCAGCAGCCAAGCTTTCAATCAGCCCCAGCATTTT. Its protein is CASSQAFNQPQHF.

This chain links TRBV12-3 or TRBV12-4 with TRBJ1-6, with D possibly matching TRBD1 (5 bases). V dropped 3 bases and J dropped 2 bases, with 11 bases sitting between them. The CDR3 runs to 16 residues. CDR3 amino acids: CASSFVGGAYNSPLHF. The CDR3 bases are TGTGCCAGCAGTTTCGTCGGGGGGGCCTATAATTCACCCCTCCACTTT.

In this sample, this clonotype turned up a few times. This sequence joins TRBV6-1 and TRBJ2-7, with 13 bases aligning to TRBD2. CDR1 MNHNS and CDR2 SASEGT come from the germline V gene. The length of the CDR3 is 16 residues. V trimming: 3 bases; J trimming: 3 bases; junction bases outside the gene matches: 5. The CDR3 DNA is TGTGCCAGCAGTGAGGGACTAGCGGGGATGCTCTACGAGCAGTACTTC. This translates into CASSEGLAGMLYEQYF.